This T cell receptor beta chain came from a study of T cells in Graves' hyperthyroidism and ophthalmopathy. The CDR3 totals 12 residues. The germline V and J ends were trimmed by 6 bases and 4 bases, with 9 bases remaining between them. Germline V gene data show CDR1 as MNHNS and CDR2 as SASEGT. This clonotype was seen repeatedly, ten times or more. Using RNA transcripts as the source, TCR beta CDR3 regions were amplified. With the HTBI primer set, the TCR CDR3 went through a first round of RT-PCR. MiXCR was run by TCRdb on the multiplex PCR reads, yielding one entry per CDR3 protein. The sample yields some 400,000 distinct CDR3 sequences, under 20% seen once.

The specimen was blood. This chain joins TRBV6-1 and TRBJ1-2; D uncertain. The sequence was collected from a woman in her late teens or twenties with Graves' hyperthyroidism. CDR3 sequence: CASRDQLYGYTF. The CDR3 nucleotides are TGTGCCAGCAGGGATCAACTCTATGGCTACACCTTC.